Listed below are T cell receptor beta chains from one sample, sequenced in a study of T cells in tuberculosis. Assay used: immunoSEQ multiplex PCR; TCRdb lists only in-frame clones, some missing. Of about 59,000 clones detected, approximately 81% appear once; the ten largest clones hold roughly 13%. Sequencing was carried out using CD1b-GMM tetramer-negative cells sorted from PBMCs. These receptors were collected from an adult woman with latent tuberculosis. Both conserved end residues are part of each CDR3. The D gene is left open where the match is weak. Expanded clones get a size class; other rows say once, few or many, or leave the size out.

D,V,J,size,CDR3,DNA
TRBD1,TRBV11-2,TRBJ1-6,NA,CASSRDRGVSPLHF,TGTGCCAGCAGCCGGGACAGGGGAGTCTCACCCCTCCACTTT
NA,TRBV11-3,TRBJ2-1,NA,CASSLDVGQYNEQFF,TGTGCCAGCAGCTTAGATGTGGGGCAGTACAATGAGCAGTTCTTC
TRBD2,TRBV12-5,TRBJ2-1,NA,CASGLSGGGNEQFF,TGTGCTAGTGGTTTGAGTGGGGGGGGAAATGAGCAGTTCTTC
NA,TRBV28,TRBJ1-1,NA,CASSLYNTGVRTEAFF,TGTGCCAGCAGTTTATATAATACGGGGGTTAGGACTGAAGCTTTCTTT
TRBD2,TRBV18,TRBJ2-3,NA,CASSSTGGADTQYF,TGTGCCAGCTCTTCGACGGGAGGTGCAGATACGCAGTATTTT
NA,TRBV19,TRBJ1-3,few,CASNPSRGSGNTIYF,TGTGCCAGTAATCCCTCCCGGGGCTCTGGAAACACCATATATTTT
TRBD1,TRBV5-1,TRBJ2-7,NA,CASSPLTGPYEQYF,TGCGCCAGCAGCCCCCTGACAGGGCCCTACGAGCAGTACTTC
NA,TRBV7-8,TRBJ2-3,NA,CASRAGIPSTDTQYF,TGTGCCAGCAGAGCCGGGATCCCTAGCACAGATACGCAGTATTTT
NA,TRBV7-3,TRBJ2-2,NA,CASSRGTGELFF,TGTGCCAGCAGCCGGGGAACCGGGGAGCTGTTTTTT
TRBD2,TRBV10-2,TRBJ2-7,NA,CASSPPSGSGEQYF,TGCGCCAGCAGCCCGCCTAGCGGGAGTGGTGAGCAGTACTTC
TRBD1,TRBV7-2,TRBJ2-7,NA,CASARDRGSEQYF,TGTGCCAGCGCCAGGGACAGGGGGTCCGAGCAGTACTTC
TRBD2,TRBV7-9,TRBJ2-1,NA,CASSFYASGSDYNEQFF,TGTGCCAGCAGCTTTTACGCTAGCGGGAGTGACTACAATGAGCAGTTCTTC
TRBD1,TRBV5-4,TRBJ2-5,NA,CASSRTGAQETQYF,TGTGCCAGCAGCCGGACAGGGGCCCAAGAGACCCAGTACTTC
TRBD2,TRBV28,TRBJ2-4,NA,CASSRGGAKNIQYF,TGTGCCAGCAGTCGCGGGGGGGCCAAAAACATTCAGTACTTC
TRBD2,TRBV5-1,TRBJ2-1,NA,CASIHSGGPHNEQFF,TGCGCCAGCATCCATAGCGGGGGGCCCCACAATGAGCAGTTCTTC
NA,TRBV6-6,TRBJ2-7,NA,CASSGETSYEQYF,TGTGCCAGCAGTGGAGAGACCTCCTACGAGCAGTACTTC
TRBD1,TRBV5-1,TRBJ2-5,NA,CASSLVFDRDETQYF,TGCGCCAGCAGCTTGGTCTTCGACAGGGACGAGACCCAGTACTTC
NA,TRBV6-1,TRBJ1-1,NA,CASSLVTEAFF,TGTGCCAGCAGCCTAGTCACTGAAGCTTTCTTT
TRBD1,TRBV2,TRBJ1-2,NA,CASSANRDRSGYTF,TGTGCCAGCAGCGCAAACCGGGACAGAAGTGGCTACACCTTC
NA,TRBV9,TRBJ1-6,NA,CASSPRGTTSSPLHF,TGTGCCAGCAGCCCTAGAGGGACAACCAGTTCACCCCTCCACTTT
NA,TRBV28,TRBJ1-1,NA,CATAGRVNTEAFF,TGTGCCACCGCAGGCAGGGTGAACACTGAAGCTTTCTTT
NA,TRBV29-1,TRBJ1-2,NA,CSVEDLQGGQIYGYTF,TGCAGCGTTGAAGATCTTCAGGGTGGACAGATCTATGGCTACACCTTC
TRBD1,TRBV11-1,TRBJ1-2,NA,CASSPGQGDYGYTF,TGTGCCAGCAGCCCGGGACAGGGAGACTATGGCTACACCTTC
NA,TRBV7-9,TRBJ1-4,medium-sized,CASSPRRVGKLFF,TGTGCCAGCAGCCCCCGGAGGGTGGGGAAACTGTTTTTT
NA,TRBV6-1,TRBJ2-1,NA,CASSESGNEQFF,TGTGCCAGCAGTGAAAGCGGAAATGAGCAGTTCTTC
TRBD2,TRBV11-2,TRBJ2-7,NA,CASSLAGGKYEQYF,TGTGCCAGCAGCTTAGCGGGGGGGAAGTACGAGCAGTACTTC
NA,TRBV5-1,TRBJ2-3,NA,CASSLEGAKTDTQYF,TGCGCCAGCAGCTTGGAGGGAGCAAAAACAGATACGCAGTATTTT
NA,TRBV2,TRBJ2-3,once,CASGLGPQVQYF,TGTGCCAGCGGTCTTGGCCCCCAGGTGCAGTATTTT
TRBD1,TRBV28,TRBJ2-7,NA,CASSLLTGGYEQYF,TGTGCCAGCAGTTTATTGACAGGGGGCTACGAGCAGTACTTC
TRBD1,TRBV6-5,TRBJ1-6,NA,CASRVTGGYNSPLHF,TGTGCCAGCAGAGTCACAGGGGGTTATAATTCACCCCTCCACTTT
NA,TRBV6-5,TRBJ1-4,NA,CASSPVRGYEKLFF,TGTGCCAGCAGCCCCGTCAGAGGGTACGAAAAACTGTTTTTT
TRBD1,TRBV5-6,TRBJ1-2,NA,CASSLQGAGLYGYTF,TGTGCCAGCAGCTTACAGGGGGCCGGGTTATATGGCTACACCTTC
TRBD2,TRBV6-6,TRBJ2-1,NA,CASSYILRGGRNEQFF,TGTGCCAGCAGTTACATACTCCGGGGCGGGAGAAATGAGCAGTTCTTC
NA,TRBV28,TRBJ1-2,few,CASSLARGAYGYTF,TGTGCCAGCAGTTTAGCCCGGGGGGCCTATGGCTACACCTTC
NA,TRBV28,TRBJ1-3,once,CASSVRVFGNTIYF,TGTGCCAGCAGTGTCCGGGTGTTCGGAAACACCATATATTTT
NA,TRBV5-1,TRBJ2-5,few,CASSLAWAQETQYF,TGCGCCAGCAGCTTGGCCTGGGCGCAAGAGACCCAGTACTTC
NA,TRBV11-2,TRBJ1-2,once,CASSLDRVPRYGYTF,TGTGCCAGCAGCTTAGACCGGGTTCCGAGGTATGGCTACACCTTC
TRBD2,TRBV6-5,TRBJ2-1,NA,CASSYETSGRGNEQFF,TGTGCCAGCAGTTACGAGACTAGCGGGAGGGGGAATGAGCAGTTCTTC
NA,TRBV20-1,TRBJ2-5,NA,CSARWGGGEYF,TGCAGTGCTAGGTGGGGAGGGGGAGAGTACTTC
NA,TRBV1,TRBJ2-4,NA,CTSSPLGGAKNIQYF,TGCACCAGCAGCCCCTTAGGAGGGGCCAAAAACATTCAGTACTTC